The text below deals with one T cell receptor (beta chain). Amplification used 60 Vbeta primers and 13 Jbeta primers. Measured with immunoSEQ multiplex PCR; TCRdb has only the in-frame clones, and not every one. The sample lists under 200,000 clones; about 75% were seen once. These data belong to a study of cytomegalovirus exposure and HLA in healthy donors. Trimming took 0 bases from V and 0 from J; bases not matched to a gene: 8. Germline lookup yields CDR1 ENHRY and CDR2 SYGVKD. The CDR3 runs to 17 residues. The clonotype was recovered from a male donor in good health and CMV-seronegative. Sequenced material: PBMCs. The V gene is TRBV10-3, the J gene TRBJ2-7, with 7 bases fitting TRBD1. CDR3 DNA sequence: TGTGCCATCAGTGAGTCTTTCGACAGGGCCCACTCCTACGAGCAGTACTTC. Its protein product is CAISESFDRAHSYEQYF.